This entry is about one T cell receptor (beta chain). Its antigen remains unknown. The data were obtained in a study of cytomegalovirus exposure and HLA in healthy donors. PCR employed 60 Vbeta and 13 Jbeta primers. Clones were sequenced by immunoSEQ multiplex PCR, and TCRdb holds only the in-frame ones, with some missing. The sample holds more than 150,000 clones, about three quarters seen once. Study conclusions and caveats: Associated with HLA alleles at 0.05 false discovery rate in a later analysis were over 15,000 TCR beta sequences. Rarity marked most TCR sequences, yet some public TCRs occurred in many donors. By HLA locus, TCR association rates varied in a later analysis, with DRB1 showing the most and HLA-C the fewest.

The sequence came from a man between 18 and 35 years old in good health and CMV-seronegative. The sequenced sample consisted of PBMCs.

CDR3 nucleotide sequence: TGCGCCAGCAGCTTGCGAGCCGCTAACACCGGGGAGCTGTTTTTT. Amino acids: CASSLRAANTGELFF. This chain joins TRBV5-1 and TRBJ2-2; D not resolved. The CDR3 loop spans 15 amino acids. V was shortened by 1 base and J by 2 bases, with 9 bases between the two germline ends. In germline, CDR1 is SGHRS, CDR2 YFSETQ.